This entry describes one T cell receptor beta chain. The data stem from a study of blood T cell repertoires in COVID-19. Looking at the study overall: Nucleic acid was either cDNA or gDNA, and it came from T cells, B-cell-depleted T cells, or PBMCs.

Original data processing: Nucleated cell counts were estimated from reference gene primer amplification. The repertoire was sequenced with immunoSEQ multiplex PCR; TCRdb's copy has only in-frame clones and lacks some. V, J and clone size are those of that table, while D and trimming were read from the DNA. The table shows about 190,000 clones, with approximately 81% occurring only once. V lost 0 bases and J 0 bases, leaving 8 bases between the germline ends. CDR3 length: 16 amino acids. Germline V gives CDR1 SEHNR, CDR2 FQNEAQ (reference sequence). This rearrangement joins TRBV7-9 to TRBJ2-2, with D possibly being TRBD2 (6 bases). Sequenced sample: peripheral blood. The source is a woman at least 80 years old with acute or convalescent COVID-19. As DNA, the CDR3 is TGTGCCAGCAGCTTAGCGGCGGGGACGAACACCGGGGAGCTGTTTTTT. Translating it yields CASSLAAGTNTGELFF.